The clone carrying this TCR beta chain was counted between two and nine times. Original analysis: Researchers report that nucleated cell counts were estimated from reference gene primer amplification. Clones were sequenced by immunoSEQ multiplex PCR, and TCRdb holds only the in-frame ones, with some missing. V and J calls and clone size are given by that table; D and trimming were obtained from the DNA. The data contain approximately 230,000 clones, about 83% of them singletons. This entry comes from a study of blood T cell repertoires in COVID-19. As for the study in general: PBMCs, B-cell-depleted T cells, or T cells provided the cDNA or gDNA that made up the material.

Sample: peripheral blood. The receptor was derived from a man older than 75 with acute or convalescent COVID-19.

The CDR3 DNA reads TGCGCCAGCAGCGTCACCCCTAGCGGGGGGAGACTTAGCACAGATACGCAGTATTTT. As protein: CASSVTPSGGRLSTDTQYF. This chain links TRBV5-1 with TRBJ2-3; 11 bases are a match to TRBD2. CDR3 length: 19 residues. V lost 4 bases, J lost 0 bases, and 13 bases stayed unmatched. Germline V CDR1 and CDR2: SGHRS, YFSETQ.